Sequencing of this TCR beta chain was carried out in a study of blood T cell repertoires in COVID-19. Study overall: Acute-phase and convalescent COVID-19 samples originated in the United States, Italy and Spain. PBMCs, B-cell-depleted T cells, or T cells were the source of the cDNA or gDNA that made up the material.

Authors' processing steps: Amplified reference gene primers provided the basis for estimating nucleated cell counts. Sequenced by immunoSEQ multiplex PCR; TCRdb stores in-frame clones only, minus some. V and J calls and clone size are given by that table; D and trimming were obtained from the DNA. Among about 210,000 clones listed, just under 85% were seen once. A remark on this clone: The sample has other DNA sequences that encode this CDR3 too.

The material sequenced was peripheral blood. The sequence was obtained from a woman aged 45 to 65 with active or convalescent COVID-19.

The CDR3 is CASSPTGNYGYTF. The CDR3 DNA reads as TGTGCCAGCAGCCCCACAGGGAACTATGGCTACACCTTC. V usage is TRBV5-4 and J usage is TRBJ1-2; D is possibly TRBD1 (6 bases). V was shortened by 4 bases and J by 2 bases, with 9 bases between the two germline ends. The CDR3 length is 13 residues. CDR1 and CDR2 (germline): SGHNT, YYREEE (reference sequence).